This T cell receptor (beta chain) was documented in a study of OX40 agonist ivuxolimab in advanced cancers. The germline V gene has CDR1 SGHTA and CDR2 FQGNSA. Trimming pared 6 bases from V and 1 base from J, leaving 16 bases between. The CDR3 covers 15 residues. Remarks on this clone: Its antigen is unidentified.

Sequencing used immunoSEQ multiplex PCR; TCRdb keeps in-frame clones, though not all of them. Of some 54,000 clones listed, 84% are singletons. Study-level findings and limits: Clonal expansion by week 6 occurred in CD4+ and CD8+ blood T cells (at 0.1 to 3.0 mg/kg). More expanded clones were found, on average, in CD8+ than in CD4+ T cells.

The chain uses TRBV7-2 and TRBJ2-7; D uncertain. This specimen consisted of CD4+ or CD8+ T cells sorted from blood, obtained in a trial of the OX40 agonist ivuxolimab. The sequence came from an adult with an advanced solid tumor such as melanoma, head and neck, liver or kidney cancer. Here the CDR3 reads CASSINPGVSYEQYF. The CDR3 nucleotides are TGTGCCAGCAGTATAAACCCAGGTGTTTCCTACGAGCAGTACTTC. Full variable domain (missing parts from reference TRBV7-2 and TRBJ2-7): GAGVSQSPSNKVTEKGKDVELRCDPISGHTALYWYRQSLGQGLEFLIYFQGNSAPDKSGLPSDRFSAERTGGSVSTLTIQRTQQEDSAVYLCASSINPGVSYEQYFGPGTRLTVT.